These T cell receptor beta chains were read from a single sample in a study of identical twins. MiXCR was run by TCRdb on the 5' RACE reads, yielding one entry per CDR3 protein. The sample records roughly 470,000 distinct CDR3 sequences, around 15% being singletons. The same data also contributed to another study, on yellow fever vaccine responses in identical twins.

The sequencing input was CD4+ T cells sorted from blood. All receptors derive from a young woman in good health. The conserved cysteine and the conserved F or W are not part of the CDR3 here.

TRBV29-1,SVEATGGSETQY
TRBV2,ASSTRSGPGANVLT
TRBV6-1,ASSERPLAGTRDEQY
TRBV5-6,ASSPTRDRRDEQY
TRBV27,ASSPPAQGLAASDTQY
TRBV6-5,ASSYFPVNTDTQY
TRBV6-1,ASSQGRDSNQPQH
TRBV28,ASGAVGDTQY
TRBV12-3/TRBV12-4,ASRPGRAYGTDTQY
TRBV7-2,ASRLGGGSYEQY
TRBV27,ASSNELGGTGELF
TRBV3-1,ASSQGLAGGYTGELF
TRBV28,ASSSPNGDIQY
TRBV6-1,ASSRDLTDSTDTQY
TRBV19,ASSKGTNTGELF
TRBV27,ASSLIGGSPEQY
TRBV20-1,SATLTSGRVQETQY
TRBV20-1,SARGVAGGMAYEQY
TRBV27,ASSSFNEQY
TRBV11-2,ASSLDQGYYGYT
TRBV2,TSSVARQGAPAYEQY
TRBV10-3,AINGGQSETQY
TRBV5-5,ASSVGPGQGNTEAF
TRBV29-1,SVEEDEQF
TRBV7-9,ASSPPGGIQY
TRBV5-1,ASSLGRRDYEQY
TRBV3-1,ASSSKTDREETQY
TRBV27,ASSSGTGTARAGFEQRDTQY
TRBV7-9,ASSFVSTLAKNIQY
TRBV7-2,ASSLVSGPTRTDTQY
TRBV12-5,ASGSGLAGQETQY
TRBV12-3/TRBV12-4,ASCLDPGLAGAGYNEQF
TRBV20-1,SARPIEQF
TRBV6-1,ASGLGGASSGANVLT
TRBV7-8,ASSHEGLLKHTQY
TRBV6-2/TRBV6-3,ATQLSAARDEQF
TRBV18,ASSPGTERETQY
TRBV5-4,ASSLASRSLAGETQY
TRBV7-2,ASSGRGLQETQY
TRBV27,ASRNGAGGADTQY
TRBV7-8,ASNPRGSVTGELF
TRBV15,ATSRDRGGSYEQY
TRBV5-1,ASSLDPSGANVLT
TRBV16,ASSQFSSGEQF
TRBV4-2,ASSQVQGASTGELF
TRBV12-3/TRBV12-4,ASSFRREVYGYT
TRBV24-1,ATSVRGGRTDTQY
TRBV5-6,ASSLETSGSIYNEQF
TRBV2,ASSGQGIGNQPQH
TRBV29-1,SVELRGSTDTQY